The sequence of this T cell receptor (beta chain) was determined in a study of a mutant IDH1 vaccine in newly diagnosed glioma. Study in general: The treated group averaged about 44 years old and was about 60% male, roughly 38% female. Before enrollment, patients got radiotherapy alone, temozolomide alone, or mostly the combination.

Measured with immunoSEQ multiplex PCR; TCRdb has only the in-frame clones, and not every one. The table includes 25,000 to 35,000 clones, roughly 89% detected once. With regard to this clone: Antigen specificity is unknown.

Time point specified: week 11, during vaccination. Every vaccination contained 300 ug of the mutant IDH1 20-mer peptide and was paired with topical imiquimod. Each of the donors came in with new WHO grade 3 or 4 astrocytomas that were IDH1-mutant and ATRX-lost. The V and J ends lost 0 bases and 5 bases respectively, with 4 bases between them. This CDR3 has 11 amino acids. Germline V CDR1 and CDR2: DFQATT, SNEGSKA (reference sequence). The rearrangement joins TRBV20-1 to TRBJ1-1; D not certain. This receptor was taken from a man younger than 30 with glioma. The source was PBMCs, collected from a glioma patient whose treatment included an IDH1 peptide vaccine. This chain's CDR3 is CSARDITEAFF. The DNA for the CDR3 is TGCAGTGCTAGAGATATAACTGAAGCTTTCTTT.